The 13 T cell receptor beta chains below were found in one sample sequenced in a study of CD4 T cells in relation to SARS-CoV-2 and coronaviruses. The assay was immunoSEQ multiplex PCR, and TCRdb's table has in-frame clones only and misses some. The sample carries roughly 17,000 clones, over 75% recorded once. These TCRs' antigens remain unknown. CD4+ T cells from unexposed donors were obtained before the COVID-19 pandemic (2011-2018). After less than 11 days of culture, CD4+ T cells were isolated. The sequencing input was CD4+ T cells from PBMCs, cultured in vitro. These receptors were obtained from a human donor in good health.

The V gene is TRBV11-2, the J gene TRBJ2-7, with TRBD2 matching over 9 bases. J lost 6 bases, V lost 0 bases, and 12 bases had no gene match. The CDR3 is 17 amino acids. From germline, CDR1 is SGHAT and CDR2 FQNNGV. This CDR3 is CASSLDTRASGTSEQYF. The DNA of the CDR3 is TGTGCCAGCAGCTTAGATACCAGGGCTAGCGGGACCAGCGAGCAGTACTTC.

The V gene is TRBV7-9, the J gene TRBJ2-7; possible D gene TRBD1, 6 bases. From germline, CDR1 is SEHNR and CDR2 FQNEAQ (reference sequence). CDR3 size: 11 residues. V was cut by 5 bases and J by 10 bases, with 12 bases left in between. CDR3: CASSPRDNQYF. DNA of the CDR3: TGTGCCAGCAGCCCACGGGACAATCAGTACTTC.

In its sample, this clone is large (0.1 to 1%). The V and J genes are TRBV6-5 and TRBJ1-1; perhaps TRBD1 as D (5 bases). Germline loops: CDR1 MNHEY, CDR2 SVGAGI. V shed 5 bases and J shed 0 bases, with 13 bases lying between them. The CDR3 runs to 15 residues. The CDR3 loop is CASSTRGGMNTEAFF. The CDR3 DNA sequence: TGTGCCAGCAGTACACGGGGGGGGATGAACACTGAAGCTTTCTTT.

The gene calls are TRBV6-1 and TRBJ2-5; 7 nucleotides line up with TRBD1. V shed 3 bases, J shed 5 bases, and the junction held 6 bases outside the gene matches. Germline CDR1 and CDR2: MNHNS and SASEGT. CDR3 size: 14 residues. CDR3 sequence: CASSDRGLFETQYF. The CDR3 nucleotides read TGTGCCAGCAGTGACAGGGGGTTGTTTGAGACCCAGTACTTC.

The chain uses TRBV4-1 and TRBJ2-1, with 14 bases aligning to TRBD2. Germline V gives CDR1 MGHRA, CDR2 YSYEKL. This CDR3 spans 20 amino acids. V lost 2 bases, J lost 0 bases, and 9 bases stayed unmatched. The CDR3, as DNA: TGCGCCAGCAGCCAAAGCGGGACTAGCGGGAGCAGTAGCTCCTACAATGAGCAGTTCTTC. Translated, it gives CASSQSGTSGSSSSYNEQFF.

The chain couples TRBV2 to TRBJ2-7, with D perhaps matching TRBD2 (6 bases). This CDR3 region has 14 residues. Trimming took off 6 bases at V and 2 bases at J, with 14 bases between the two ends. Looked up from germline, CDR1 is SNHLY and CDR2 is FYNNEI. For the CDR3, the DNA is TGTGCCAGCAGGCCCGGGACTCCTACCTACGAGCAGTACTTC. It translates to CASRPGTPTYEQYF.

The chain combines TRBV19 with TRBJ2-5; D may be TRBD2 (5 bases). The CDR3 extends over 14 amino acids. Germline-derived CDR1 and CDR2 are LNHDA and SQIVND (reference sequence). V was shortened by 4 bases and J by 4 bases, with 13 bases between the two germline ends. Here the CDR3 DNA reads TGTGCCAGTAGTAAAGGGAGCTGGGGAGAGACCCAGTACTTC. This sequence encodes CASSKGSWGETQYF.

The chain joins TRBV28 to TRBJ1-1; perhaps TRBD1 as D (5 bases). This CDR3 has 14 residues. The V end lost 2 bases, the J end lost 8 bases, and 15 bases lay between the germline ends. The germline V gene encodes CDR1 MDHEN and CDR2 SYDVKM. CDR3 DNA sequence: TGTGCCAGCAGTTTACGGGAGGGGCCAAAAGAAGCTTTCTTT. It translates to CASSLREGPKEAFF.

The chain employs TRBV3-1 (or the pseudogene TRBV3-2) and TRBJ2-7; unclear D gene. The CDR3 is 14 amino acids. V lost 1 base and J lost 0, with 7 bases in between. CDR1 is LGHDT, CDR2 YNNKEL, per germline (reference sequence). The CDR3 loop reads CASSQATLSYEQYF. The CDR3 nucleotides are TGTGCCAGCAGCCAAGCAACCCTCTCCTACGAGCAGTACTTC.

This clone was counted a single time. The V gene is TRBV19, the J gene TRBJ2-7, with TRBD2 matching over 8 bases. The germline V gene has CDR1 LNHDA and CDR2 SQIVND (reference sequence). The CDR3 length is 15 residues. V was clipped by 0 bases and J by 2 bases; unmatched bases: 3. The CDR3 DNA reads TGTGCCAGTAGTATAGATGCGGGGGGAACCTACGAGCAGTACTTC. This encodes CASSIDAGGTYEQYF.

The chain combines TRBV14 with TRBJ2-7; unclear D gene. The CDR3 loop spans 14 amino acids. V lost 1 base and J 0 bases, leaving 7 bases between the germline ends. From germline, CDR1 is SGHDN and CDR2 FVKESK. The CDR3 DNA reads as TGTGCCAGCAGCCAAGGGCGCGCCTCCTACGAGCAGTACTTC. As protein: CASSQGRASYEQYF.

V gene TRBV12-3 or TRBV12-4 combines with J gene TRBJ1-2, with TRBD1 as a possible D gene (5 bases). Trimming removed 2 bases at V and 8 bases at J, with 12 bases between. This CDR3 is 13 amino acids long. CDR3 amino acids: CASSLNQGQGYTF. The CDR3 coding sequence is TGTGCCAGCAGTTTAAATCAGGGTCAAGGCTACACCTTC.

The chain combines TRBV20-1 with TRBJ2-7; D unresolved. Germline-derived CDR1 and CDR2 are DFQATT and SNEGSKA (reference sequence). This CDR3 is 10 amino acids long. Trimming took 6 bases from V and 5 from J, leaving 8 bases between them. The CDR3 sequence is CSALIDEQYF. The DNA of the CDR3 is TGCAGTGCGTTAATCGACGAGCAGTACTTC.